The 12 T cell receptor beta chains listed next were all sequenced from one sample in a study of T cells in Graves' hyperthyroidism and ophthalmopathy. Amplified TCR beta CDR3 regions came from RNA transcripts. The TCR CDR3 was amplified in a first-round RT-PCR using the HTBI primer set. Via MiXCR, TCRdb re-called the multiplex PCR reads, giving one row per CDR3 protein. In the table there are 600,000 to 750,000 distinct CDR3 sequences, 15% to 20% of which are singletons. Source material: blood. The receptors derive from a man aged 50 to 60 with Graves' hyperthyroidism.

This clonotype was counted at least ten times. CDR3 in DNA: TGTGCCAGCATCTACAGGGGACCGAACACTGAAGCTTTCTTT. This codes for CASIYRGPNTEAFF. The rearrangement joins TRBV28 to TRBJ1-1, with TRBD1 matching 7 bases. The germline V gene has CDR1 MDHEN and CDR2 SYDVKM. The CDR3 sequence is 14 residues long. The V and J ends lost 7 bases and 1 base, in that order; junction bases with no gene match: 6. Variable domain in full (rest from reference TRBV28 and TRBJ1-1): DVKVTQSSRYLVKRTGEKVFLECVQDMDHENMFWYRQDPGLGLRLIYFSYDVKMKEKGDIPEGYSVSREKKERFSLILESASTNQTSMYLCASIYRGPNTEAFFGQGTRLTVV.

This clonotype was observed at least ten times. V usage is TRBV7-3 and J usage is TRBJ2-3, with 11 bases aligning to TRBD2. J was trimmed by 4 bases and V by 5 bases; bases with no gene match: 8. Germline-derived CDR1 and CDR2 are SGHTA and FQGTGA. The CDR3 runs 16 residues. CDR3 sequence reads: CASSRTSGSTPDTQYF. The CDR3 nucleotides read TGTGCCAGCAGCAGGACTAGCGGGTCCACCCCAGATACGCAGTATTTT.

In this sample, this clonotype turned up many times. V and J are TRBV24-1 and TRBJ2-7; D is unresolved. Germline V gene lookup returns CDR1 KGHDR and CDR2 SFDVKD. This CDR3 contains 14 residues. V lost 2 bases and J 9 bases, leaving 16 bases between the germline ends. CDR3 sequence: CATSDSTGADGQYF. In DNA form, the CDR3 reads TGTGCCACCAGTGATTCGACTGGTGCGGACGGGCAGTACTTC.

There are many counts of this clonotype. V and J are TRBV27 and TRBJ2-1; TRBD2 matches at 16 bases. The CDR3 is made up of 17 amino acids. V trimming: 4 bases; J trimming: 2 bases; junction bases outside the gene matches: 2. Germline CDR1 is MNHEY and CDR2 is SMNVEV (reference sequence). In DNA, the CDR3 is TGTGCCAGCAGTTCAGGGACTAGCGGGAGGGCCTACAATGAGCAGTTCTTC. Protein sequence: CASSSGTSGRAYNEQFF.

This clonotype has ten or more counts. V usage is TRBV12-3 or TRBV12-4 and J usage is TRBJ1-4; TRBD1 might be the D (6 bases). The length of the CDR3 is 14 residues. Trimming cost V 3 bases and J 6 bases, with 11 bases left between them. The CDR3 is CASSFLQGYEKLFF. Written as DNA, the CDR3 is TGTGCCAGCAGTTTTTTGCAGGGGTATGAAAAACTGTTTTTT.

The chain is built from TRBV5-6 and TRBJ1-2; D remains ambiguous. This CDR3 is built from 15 residues. V was pared by 2 bases and J by 0 bases, with 11 bases between. Germline V gene sequence: CDR1 SGHDT, CDR2 YYEEEE. This chain's CDR3 is CASSFAVDTNYGYTF. CDR3 DNA sequence: TGTGCCAGCAGCTTCGCAGTTGATACTAACTATGGCTACACCTTC. The entire variable domain, with the rest obtained from reference TRBV5-6 and TRBJ1-2, is as follows: DAGVTQSPTHLIKTRGQQVTLRCSPKSGHDTVSWYQQALGQGPQFIFQYYEEEERQRGNFPDRFSGHQFPNYSSELNVNALLLGDSALYLCASSFAVDTNYGYTFGSGTRLTVV.

There are a few counts of this clonotype. This sequence joins TRBV5-1 and TRBJ2-1; TRBD1 or TRBD2 may be the D gene (5 bases each). Trimming removed 3 bases at V and 7 bases at J, with 20 bases between. In germline, CDR1 is SGHRS, CDR2 YFSETQ. The CDR3 has 16 amino acids. The CDR3 protein is CASSSPIRDRANEQFF. The DNA of the CDR3 is TGCGCCAGCAGCTCCCCTATTCGGGACCGAGCTAATGAGCAGTTCTTC.

Regarding this clonotype: This may be a read error: a much more frequent sequence differs by one nucleotide. The chain joins TRBV5-6 to TRBJ2-1, with a possible D match to TRBD2 (6 bases). The CDR3 consists of 16 residues. The germline CDR1 and CDR2 sequences are SGHDT and YYEEEE. The CDR3 sequence is CASSVQLALTYSEQFF. The DNA for the CDR3 is TGTGCCAGCAGCGTCCAACTAGCTTTGACCTACAGTGAGCAGTTCTTC.

In regard to this clonotype: An end of the junction differs from the germline gene, which may be a read error. This chain connects TRBV7-9 to TRBJ2-6, with D perhaps TRBD1 or TRBD2 (5 bases each). This CDR3 region has 11 residues. Germline V gene lookup returns CDR1 SEHNR and CDR2 FQNEAQ (reference sequence). CDR3: CASNLGGGVTF. For the CDR3, the DNA is TGTGCCAGCAACTTAGGTGGGGGAGTGACTTTC.

Ten or more counts support this clonotype. The chain recombines TRBV28 with TRBJ1-5; 9 bases match TRBD1. With V trimmed by 5 bases and J by 11 bases, 10 bases remained unmatched. This CDR3 region has 14 residues. Germline V gene sequence: CDR1 MDHEN, CDR2 SYDVKM. The CDR3 DNA reads TGTGCCAGCAGTACAGGGGACAGGGCTTCTTCCCAGCATTTT. This codes for CASSTGDRASSQHF.

In this sample, this clonotype turned up a few times. The J gene is TRBJ1-6, the V gene TRBV28; the D is unclear. The CDR3 extends over 15 amino acids. V was clipped by 1 base and J by 9 bases, with 13 bases between them. From germline, CDR1 is MDHEN and CDR2 SYDVKM. In DNA form, the CDR3 reads TGTGCCAGCAGTTTATCCGACGGGGTACGTTCACCCCTCCACTTT. It yields the protein CASSLSDGVRSPLHF.

This clonotype is a singleton in its sample. This chain joins TRBV5-1 and TRBJ2-1, with 12 bases that match TRBD2. Germline V lookup: CDR1 SGHRS, CDR2 YFSETQ. The CDR3 loop spans 17 amino acids. The V and J ends lost 1 base and 7 bases, in that order; junction bases with no gene match: 9. The CDR3 nucleotides read TGCGCCAGCAGCTTGTCCTTGACTAGCGGGAGTCGTAATGAGCAGTTCTTC. Encoded protein: CASSLSLTSGSRNEQFF. The variable domain in full, completed from reference TRBV5-1 and TRBJ2-1, reads KAGVTQTPRYLIKTRGQQVTLSCSPISGHRSVSWYQQTPGQGLQFLFEYFSETQRNKGNFPGRFSGRQFSNSRSEMNVSTLELGDSALYLCASSLSLTSGSRNEQFFGPGTRLTVL.